In its sample, the clone carrying this T cell receptor beta chain was seen once. In the original processing: Reference gene primers were amplified, and this amplification served to estimate nucleated cell counts. Method: immunoSEQ multiplex PCR; TCRdb's copy keeps in-frame clones and lacks some. V, J and clone size were drawn from that table, and D and trimming were deduced from the DNA. The table shows around 120,000 clones, with approximately 85% occurring only once. The data derive from a study of blood T cell repertoires in COVID-19. Germline CDR1 and CDR2: WNHNN and SYGVQD (reference sequence). The CDR3 spans 13 residues. V lost 6 bases and J lost 1; bases outside the gene matches: 2.

The V call is TRBV10-1, the J call TRBJ1-1, with 7 bases aligning to TRBD1. Sequencing used peripheral blood. This TCR was sampled from a man at least 80 years old with acute or convalescent COVID-19. The CDR3 sequence is CASRDRWNTEAFF. DNA of the CDR3: TGCGCCAGCAGGGACAGGTGGAACACTGAAGCTTTCTTT.